This TCR beta chain appears in the sequencing data of a study of blood T cell repertoires in COVID-19. The overall study: The cDNA or gDNA used as material had been derived from T cells, B-cell-depleted T cells, or PBMCs.

The V gene's germline CDR1 is MDHEN and CDR2 SYDVKM. The CDR3 has 14 amino acids. Trimming removed 1 base from V and 8 bases from J, with 14 bases in between. The study drew participants aged about 18 to 89 years from 20 to 30 US areas. Profiled with immunoSEQ multiplex PCR; TCRdb holds only in-frame clones, not every one. The data show 200,000 to 250,000 clones, with under 90% seen just once and 4.5% to 5% held by the top ten. The chain links TRBV28 to TRBJ1-2, with D perhaps TRBD1 (5 bases). This receptor was obtained from a woman aged 45-65 years who had been exposed to COVID-19. Sequencing was carried out using PBMCs or T cells enriched from blood (not recorded which). CDR3 DNA sequence: TGTGCCAGCAGTTTATTAGTCTCTAGGGGCGGCTACACCTTC. Translated: CASSLLVSRGGYTF.